This TCR beta chain appears in the sequencing data of a study of T-cell memory formation after mild COVID-19. Employing constant-segment primers, 5'RACE generated TCR alpha and TCR beta cDNA libraries bearing sample barcodes and UMIs. A single record per CDR3 protein comes from TCRdb applying MiXCR to the 5' RACE reads. The sample contains hundreds of thousands of distinct CDR3 sequences, 15% to 25% of which appear only once. Broader study findings: Contracting clones localized mainly to CM and EM when CD4+ and mainly to EMRA when CD8+.

Germline assignment: CDR1 GTSNPN and CDR2 SVGIG (reference sequence). CDR3 size: 12 residues. The V gene lost 0 bases and the J gene lost 6 bases, with 6 bases spanning the gap. In regard to this clonotype: Its antigen is unidentified.

This clonotype was sampled from an adult woman who had mild COVID-19 (a few samples of this study predate the infection). Cell type and time point are not known. Sequences were obtained from PBMCs or a T cell subset sorted from them (not recorded which). The chain is built from TRBV30 and TRBJ2-1; no definite D call. The CDR3 loop is CAWSVYGNEQFF. The CDR3 bases are TGTGCCTGGAGTGTATACGGCAATGAGCAGTTCTTC.